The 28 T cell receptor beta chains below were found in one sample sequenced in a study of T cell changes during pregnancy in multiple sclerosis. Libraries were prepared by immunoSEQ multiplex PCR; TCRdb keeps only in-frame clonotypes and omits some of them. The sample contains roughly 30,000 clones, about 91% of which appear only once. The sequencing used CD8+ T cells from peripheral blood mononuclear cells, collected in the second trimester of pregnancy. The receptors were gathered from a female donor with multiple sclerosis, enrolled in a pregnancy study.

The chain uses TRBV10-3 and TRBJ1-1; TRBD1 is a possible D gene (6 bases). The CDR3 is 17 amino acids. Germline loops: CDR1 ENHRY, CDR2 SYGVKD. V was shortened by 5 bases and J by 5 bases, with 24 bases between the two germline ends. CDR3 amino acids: CAISSTGMLGESTEAFF. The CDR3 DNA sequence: TGTGCCATCAGTAGTACAGGGATGTTAGGAGAAAGTACTGAAGCTTTCTTT.

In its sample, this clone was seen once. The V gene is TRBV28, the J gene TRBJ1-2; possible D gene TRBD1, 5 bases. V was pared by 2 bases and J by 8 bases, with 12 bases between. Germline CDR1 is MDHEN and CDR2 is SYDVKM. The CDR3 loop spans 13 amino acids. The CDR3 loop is CASSLGRVWGYTF. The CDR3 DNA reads TGTGCCAGCAGTTTAGGCAGGGTTTGGGGCTACACCTTC.

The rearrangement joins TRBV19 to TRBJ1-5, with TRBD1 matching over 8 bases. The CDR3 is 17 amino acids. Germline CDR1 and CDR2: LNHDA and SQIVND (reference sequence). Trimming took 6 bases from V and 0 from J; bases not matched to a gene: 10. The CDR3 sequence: CASSPGTGAHSNQPQHF. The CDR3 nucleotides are TGTGCCAGTAGCCCGGGGACAGGAGCCCATAGCAATCAGCCCCAGCATTTT.

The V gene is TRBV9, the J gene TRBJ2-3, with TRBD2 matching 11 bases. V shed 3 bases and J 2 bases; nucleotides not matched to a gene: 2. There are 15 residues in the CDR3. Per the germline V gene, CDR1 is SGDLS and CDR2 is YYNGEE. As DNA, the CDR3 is TGTGCCAGCAGCGATAGCGGGGGGGCCACAGATACGCAGTATTTT. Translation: CASSDSGGATDTQYF. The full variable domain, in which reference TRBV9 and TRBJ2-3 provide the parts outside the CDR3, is DSGVTQTPKHLITATGQRVTLRCSPRSGDLSVYWYQQSLDQGLQFLIQYYNGEERAKGNILERFSAQQFPDLHSELNLSSLELGDSALYFCASSDSGGATDTQYFGPGTRLTVL.

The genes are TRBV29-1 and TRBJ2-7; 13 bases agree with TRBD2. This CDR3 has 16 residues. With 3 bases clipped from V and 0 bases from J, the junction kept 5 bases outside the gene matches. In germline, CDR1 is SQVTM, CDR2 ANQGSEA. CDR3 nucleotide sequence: TGCAGCGTTGACGGACTAGCGGGGGACAGCTCCTACGAGCAGTACTTC. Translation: CSVDGLAGDSSYEQYF.

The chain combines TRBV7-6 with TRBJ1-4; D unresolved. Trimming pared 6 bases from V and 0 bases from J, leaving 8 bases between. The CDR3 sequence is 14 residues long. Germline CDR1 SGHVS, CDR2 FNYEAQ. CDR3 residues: CASRSLATNEKLFF. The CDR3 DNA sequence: TGTGCCAGCAGGTCTCTTGCAACTAATGAAAAACTGTTTTTT. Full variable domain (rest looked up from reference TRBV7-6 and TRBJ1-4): GAGVSQSPRYKVTKRGQDVALRCDPISGHVSLYWYRQALGQGPEFLTYFNYEAQQDKSGLPNDRFSAERPEGSISTLTIQRTEQRDSAMYRCASRSLATNEKLFFGSGTQLSVL.

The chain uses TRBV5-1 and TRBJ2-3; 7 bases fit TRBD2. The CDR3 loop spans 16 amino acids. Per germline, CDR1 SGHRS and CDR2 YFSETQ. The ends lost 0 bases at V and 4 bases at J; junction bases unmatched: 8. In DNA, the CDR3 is TGCGCCAGCAGCTTGGACGGCGGGAGTTCAGCAGATACGCAGTATTTT. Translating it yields CASSLDGGSSADTQYF. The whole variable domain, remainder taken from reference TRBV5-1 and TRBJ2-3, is KAGVTQTPRYLIKTRGQQVTLSCSPISGHRSVSWYQQTPGQGLQFLFEYFSETQRNKGNFPGRFSGRQFSNSRSEMNVSTLELGDSALYLCASSLDGGSSADTQYFGPGTRLTVL.

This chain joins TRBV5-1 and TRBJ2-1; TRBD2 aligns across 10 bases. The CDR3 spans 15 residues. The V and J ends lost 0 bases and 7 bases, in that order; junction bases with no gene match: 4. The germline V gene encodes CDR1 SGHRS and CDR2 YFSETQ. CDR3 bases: TGCGCCAGCAGCTTGGCTAGCGGGAGTGAAAATGAGCAGTTCTTC. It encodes CASSLASGSENEQFF.

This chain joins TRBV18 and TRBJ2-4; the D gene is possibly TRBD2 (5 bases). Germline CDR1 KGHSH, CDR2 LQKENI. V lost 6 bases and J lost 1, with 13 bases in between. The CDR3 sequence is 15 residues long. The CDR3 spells CASSFGVAAKNIQYF. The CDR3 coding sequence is TGTGCCAGCTCTTTCGGGGTGGCGGCCAAAAACATTCAGTACTTC.

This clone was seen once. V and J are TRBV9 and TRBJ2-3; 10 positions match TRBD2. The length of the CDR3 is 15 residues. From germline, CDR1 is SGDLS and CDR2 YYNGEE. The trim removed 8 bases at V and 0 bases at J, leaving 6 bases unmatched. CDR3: CASERGGLSTDTQYF. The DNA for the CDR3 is TGTGCCAGTGAGCGGGGGGGCCTGAGCACAGATACGCAGTATTTT.

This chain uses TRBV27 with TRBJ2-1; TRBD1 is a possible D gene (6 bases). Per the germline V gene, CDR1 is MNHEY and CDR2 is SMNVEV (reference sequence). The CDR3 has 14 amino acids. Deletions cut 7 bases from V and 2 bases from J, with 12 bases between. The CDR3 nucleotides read TGTGCCAGCACACAGGGATCGCCCTACAATGAGCAGTTCTTC. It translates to CASTQGSPYNEQFF.

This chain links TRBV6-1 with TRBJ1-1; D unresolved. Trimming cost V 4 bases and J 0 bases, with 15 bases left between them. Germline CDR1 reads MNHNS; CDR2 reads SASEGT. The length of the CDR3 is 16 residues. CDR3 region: CASSAPGGALNTEAFF. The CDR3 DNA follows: TGTGCCAGCAGTGCCCCGGGAGGAGCCTTGAACACTGAAGCTTTCTTT.

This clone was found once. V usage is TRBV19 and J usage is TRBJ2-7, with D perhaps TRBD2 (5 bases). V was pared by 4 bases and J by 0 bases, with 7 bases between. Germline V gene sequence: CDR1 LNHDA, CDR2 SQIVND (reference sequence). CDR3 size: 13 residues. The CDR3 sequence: CASSRRSSYEQYF. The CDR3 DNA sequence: TGTGCCAGTAGTAGGAGGTCCTCCTACGAGCAGTACTTC.

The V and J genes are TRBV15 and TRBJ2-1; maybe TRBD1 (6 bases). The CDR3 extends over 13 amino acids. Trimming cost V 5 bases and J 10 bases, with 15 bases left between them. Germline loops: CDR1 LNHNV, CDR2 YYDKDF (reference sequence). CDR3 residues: CATSYGSGTEQFF. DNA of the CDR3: TGTGCCACCAGCTACGGATCCGGGACAGAGCAGTTCTTC.

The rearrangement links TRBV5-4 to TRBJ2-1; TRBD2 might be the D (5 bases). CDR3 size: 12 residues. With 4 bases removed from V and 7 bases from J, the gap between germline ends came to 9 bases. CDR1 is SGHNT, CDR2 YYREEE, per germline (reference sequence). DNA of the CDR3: TGTGCCAGCAGCCGCCCGGGGAATGAGCAGTTCTTC. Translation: CASSRPGNEQFF.

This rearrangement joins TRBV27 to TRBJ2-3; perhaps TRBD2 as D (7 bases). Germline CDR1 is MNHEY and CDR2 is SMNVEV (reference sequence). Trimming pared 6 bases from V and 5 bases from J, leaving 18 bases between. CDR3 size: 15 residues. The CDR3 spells CASSRGAGVVDTQYF. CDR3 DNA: TGTGCCAGCAGCCGGGGGGCGGGGGTTGTAGATACGCAGTATTTT.

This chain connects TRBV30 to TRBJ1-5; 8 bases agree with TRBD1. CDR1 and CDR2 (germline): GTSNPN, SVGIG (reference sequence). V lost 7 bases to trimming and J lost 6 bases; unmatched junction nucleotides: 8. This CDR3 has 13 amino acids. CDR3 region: CAYAGGVGQPQHF. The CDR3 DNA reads TGTGCCTATGCAGGGGGCGTTGGTCAGCCCCAGCATTTT.

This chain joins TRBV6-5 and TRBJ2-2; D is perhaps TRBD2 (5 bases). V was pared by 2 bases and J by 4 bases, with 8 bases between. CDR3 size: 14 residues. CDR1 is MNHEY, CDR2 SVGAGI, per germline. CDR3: CASSYARGTGELFF. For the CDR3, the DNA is TGTGCCAGCAGTTACGCCCGGGGCACCGGGGAGCTGTTTTTT.

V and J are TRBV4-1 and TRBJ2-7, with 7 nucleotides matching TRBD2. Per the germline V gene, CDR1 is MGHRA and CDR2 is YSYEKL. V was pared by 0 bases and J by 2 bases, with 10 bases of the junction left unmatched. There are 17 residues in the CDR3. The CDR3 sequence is CASSQDLGGSATYEQYF. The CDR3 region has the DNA TGCGCCAGCAGCCAAGATCTCGGCGGGAGCGCAACCTACGAGCAGTACTTC.

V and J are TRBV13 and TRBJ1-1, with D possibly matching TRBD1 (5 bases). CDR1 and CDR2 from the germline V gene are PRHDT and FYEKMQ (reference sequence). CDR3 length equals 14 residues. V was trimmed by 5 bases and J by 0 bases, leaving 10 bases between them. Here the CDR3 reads CASSTRQMNTEAFF. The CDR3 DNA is TGTGCCAGCAGCACGAGACAGATGAACACTGAAGCTTTCTTT.

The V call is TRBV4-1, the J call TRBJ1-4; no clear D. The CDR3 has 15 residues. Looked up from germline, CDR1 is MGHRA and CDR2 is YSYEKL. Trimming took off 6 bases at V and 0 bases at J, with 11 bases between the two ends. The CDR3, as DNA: TGCGCCAGCAGTATCGTAGGAGCAACTAATGAAAAACTGTTTTTT. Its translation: CASSIVGATNEKLFF.

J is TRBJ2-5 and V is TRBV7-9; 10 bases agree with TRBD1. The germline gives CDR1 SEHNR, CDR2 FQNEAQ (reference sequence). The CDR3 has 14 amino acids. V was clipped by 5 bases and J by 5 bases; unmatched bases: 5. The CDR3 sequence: CASSATGGHETQYF. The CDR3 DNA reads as TGTGCCAGCAGCGCGACAGGGGGCCACGAGACCCAGTACTTC. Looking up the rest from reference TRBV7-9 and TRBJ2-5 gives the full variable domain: DTGVSQNPRHKITKRGQNVTFRCDPISEHNRLYWYRQTLGQGPEFLTYFQNEAQLEKSRLLSDRFSAERPKGSFSTLEIQRTEQGDSAMYLCASSATGGHETQYFGPGTRLLVL.

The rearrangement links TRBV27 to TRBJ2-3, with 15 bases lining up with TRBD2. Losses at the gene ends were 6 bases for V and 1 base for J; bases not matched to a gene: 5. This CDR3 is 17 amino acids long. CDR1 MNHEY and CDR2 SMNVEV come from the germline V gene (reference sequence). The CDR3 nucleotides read TGTGCCAGCAGAGGACTAGCGGGAGGGAAGGGCACAGATACGCAGTATTTT. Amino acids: CASRGLAGGKGTDTQYF.

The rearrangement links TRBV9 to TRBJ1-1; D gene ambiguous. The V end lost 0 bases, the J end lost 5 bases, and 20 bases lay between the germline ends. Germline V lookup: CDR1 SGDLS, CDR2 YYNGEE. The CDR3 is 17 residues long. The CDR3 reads CASSVAPTSGYPTEAFF. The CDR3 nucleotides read TGTGCCAGCAGCGTAGCACCCACCTCCGGGTATCCGACTGAAGCTTTCTTT.

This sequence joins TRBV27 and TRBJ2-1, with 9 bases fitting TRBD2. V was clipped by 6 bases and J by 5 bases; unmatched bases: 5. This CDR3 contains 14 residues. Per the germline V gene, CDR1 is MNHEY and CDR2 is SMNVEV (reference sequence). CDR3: CASRTSGSHNEQFF. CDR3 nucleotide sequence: TGTGCCAGCAGGACTAGCGGAAGCCACAATGAGCAGTTCTTC.

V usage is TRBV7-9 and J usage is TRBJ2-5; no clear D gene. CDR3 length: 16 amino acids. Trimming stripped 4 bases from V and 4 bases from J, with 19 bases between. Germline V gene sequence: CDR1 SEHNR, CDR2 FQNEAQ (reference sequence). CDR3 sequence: CASSSPSGSYGETQYF. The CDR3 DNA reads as TGTGCCAGCAGCTCCCCCTCCGGTAGCTATGGAGAGACCCAGTACTTC.

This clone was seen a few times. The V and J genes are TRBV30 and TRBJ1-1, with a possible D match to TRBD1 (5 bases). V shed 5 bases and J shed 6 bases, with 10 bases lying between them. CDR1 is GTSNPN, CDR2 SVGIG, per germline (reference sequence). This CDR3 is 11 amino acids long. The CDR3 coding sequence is TGTGCCTGGTACACAGGCGCTGAAGCTTTCTTT. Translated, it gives CAWYTGAEAFF.

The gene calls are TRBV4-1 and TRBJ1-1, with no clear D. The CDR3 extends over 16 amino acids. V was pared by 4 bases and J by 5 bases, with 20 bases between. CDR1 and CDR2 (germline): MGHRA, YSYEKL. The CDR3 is CASSPQPGVRVTEAFF. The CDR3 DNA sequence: TGCGCCAGCAGCCCTCAACCGGGCGTGCGGGTGACTGAAGCTTTCTTT.